These 19 T cell receptor beta chains came from one sample sequenced in a study of blood T cell repertoires in COVID-19. Assay: immunoSEQ multiplex PCR; the TCRdb copy retains only in-frame clones and omits some. The data show approximately 230,000 clones, with about four fifths seen just once and about 8.9% held by the top ten. Specimen: peripheral blood. These receptors were taken from a man older than 75 with acute or convalescent COVID-19.

V gene TRBV2 combines with J gene TRBJ1-2; possible D gene TRBD1, 5 bases. V gave up 4 bases and J gave up 6 bases, with 12 bases separating them. The CDR3 runs 13 residues. Germline V gene lookup returns CDR1 SNHLY and CDR2 FYNNEI. CDR3 sequence (DNA): TGTGCCAGCAGTGTAGGCAGGGATAATGGCTACACCTTC. It encodes CASSVGRDNGYTF. Full variable domain (rest looked up from reference TRBV2 and TRBJ1-2): EPEVTQTPSHQVTQMGQEVILRCVPISNHLYFYWYRQILGQKVEFLVSFYNNEISEKSEIFDDQFSVERPDGSNFTLKIRSTKLEDSAMYFCASSVGRDNGYTFGSGTRLTVV.

This clone has more than one count but fewer than ten. CDR3 residues: CAVRLAPSTDTQYF. The CDR3, as DNA: TGTGCCGTGAGACTAGCGCCTAGCACAGATACGCAGTATTTT. This sequence joins TRBV30 and TRBJ2-3; 8 positions agree with TRBD2. V gave up 8 bases and J gave up 0 bases; unmatched junction bases: 7. The length of the CDR3 is 14 residues. Looked up from germline, CDR1 is GTSNPN and CDR2 is SVGIG (reference sequence). Drawing the rest from reference TRBV30 and TRBJ2-3, the complete variable domain is SQTIHQWPATLVQPVGSPLSLECTVEGTSNPNLYWYRQAAGRGLQLLFYSVGIGQISSEVPQNLSASRPQDRQFILSSKKLLLSDSGFYLCAVRLAPSTDTQYFGPGTRLTVL.

This clone has just one count. Other DNA sequences within the sample encode an identical CDR3. The V and J genes are TRBV12-3 or TRBV12-4 and TRBJ1-5, with D hard to call. The CDR3 sequence is 13 residues long. Trimming took off 3 bases at V and 4 bases at J, with 7 bases between the two ends. CDR3 in DNA: TGTGCCAGCAGTTTCGGCGGGAATCAGCCCCAGCATTTT. This gives the protein CASSFGGNQPQHF.

V usage is TRBV5-1 and J usage is TRBJ2-5; 8 bases match TRBD1. Germline V gene lookup returns CDR1 SGHRS and CDR2 YFSETQ. J lost 0 bases, V lost 5 bases, and 6 bases had no gene match. The CDR3 has 15 amino acids. In DNA form, the CDR3 reads TGCGCCAGCAGTTGGACAGGGCTCTACCAAGAGACCCAGTACTTC. The encoded protein is CASSWTGLYQETQYF.

This clone was detected a few times. The rearrangement joins TRBV3-1 (or the pseudogene TRBV3-2) to TRBJ2-1; D is uncertain. From germline, CDR1 is LGHDT and CDR2 YNNKEL (reference sequence). The germline V and J ends were trimmed by 0 bases and 0 bases, with 6 bases remaining between them. This CDR3 contains 15 residues. DNA of the CDR3: TGTGCCAGCAGCCAAGACATGAGCTCCTACAATGAGCAGTTCTTC. Its translation: CASSQDMSSYNEQFF.

The genes are TRBV5-6 and TRBJ2-2; D is undetermined. Germline CDR1 SGHDT, CDR2 YYEEEE. This CDR3 is 14 amino acids long. Trimming removed 1 base at V and 1 base at J, with 5 bases between. CDR3 in amino acids: CASSLYVNTGELFF. CDR3 sequence (DNA): TGTGCCAGCAGCTTGTATGTGAACACCGGGGAGCTGTTTTTT. The complete variable domain, with remaining parts taken from reference TRBV5-6 and TRBJ2-2, reads DAGVTQSPTHLIKTRGQQVTLRCSPKSGHDTVSWYQQALGQGPQFIFQYYEEEERQRGNFPDRFSGHQFPNYSSELNVNALLLGDSALYLCASSLYVNTGELFFGEGSRLTVL.

V gene TRBV3-1 (or the pseudogene TRBV3-2) combines with J gene TRBJ2-3; a weak D match, TRBD1 (5 bases). The CDR3 is 16 amino acids. V was shortened by 0 bases and J by 3 bases, with 13 bases between the two germline ends. Germline CDR1 LGHDT, CDR2 YNNKEL (reference sequence). The CDR3 region is CASSQEGRGWTDTQYF. As DNA, the CDR3 is TGTGCCAGCAGCCAAGAGGGAAGGGGTTGGACAGATACGCAGTATTTT.

The chain recombines TRBV6-2 or TRBV6-3 with TRBJ2-7, with D perhaps TRBD2 (5 bases). V dropped 6 bases and J dropped 2 bases, with 17 bases sitting between them. Germline loops: CDR1 MNHEY, CDR2 SVGEGT. The CDR3 consists of 15 residues. As DNA, the CDR3 is TGTGCCAGCAGCACTTTGGGCGGGCCAACCTACGAGCAGTACTTC. Translation: CASSTLGGPTYEQYF.

This clone has more than one count but fewer than ten. J is TRBJ1-6 and V is TRBV5-1; D possibly corresponds to TRBD1 (6 bases). V dropped 0 bases and J dropped 3 bases, with 13 bases sitting between them. The CDR3 is made up of 17 amino acids. Germline V CDR1 and CDR2: SGHRS, YFSETQ. CDR3 sequence reads: CASSLAAGGGYNSPLHF. The CDR3, as DNA: TGCGCCAGCAGCTTGGCCGCGGGAGGGGGCTATAATTCACCCCTCCACTTT.

This chain connects TRBV5-1 to TRBJ2-1; weak D call: TRBD1 (5 bases). The CDR3 spans 13 residues. CDR1 is SGHRS and CDR2 is YFSETQ in the germline V gene. Trimming removed 4 bases from V and 3 bases from J, with 8 bases in between. The CDR3 here is CASSQDNYNEQFF. CDR3 DNA: TGCGCCAGCAGCCAGGACAACTACAATGAGCAGTTCTTC.

This chain uses TRBV5-1 with TRBJ1-4, with no clear D. Trimming cost V 3 bases and J 8 bases, with 14 bases left between them. Germline CDR1 and CDR2: SGHRS and YFSETQ. There are 14 residues in the CDR3. CDR3 region: CASSSSPRKEKLFF. The CDR3 bases are TGCGCCAGCAGCTCCTCCCCCAGGAAGGAAAAACTGTTTTTT. The full variable domain, its missing parts supplied by reference TRBV5-1 and TRBJ1-4, is KAGVTQTPRYLIKTRGQQVTLSCSPISGHRSVSWYQQTPGQGLQFLFEYFSETQRNKGNFPGRFSGRQFSNSRSEMNVSTLELGDSALYLCASSSSPRKEKLFFGSGTQLSVL.

This clone came up a few times. The chain links TRBV30 to TRBJ1-2; perhaps TRBD1 as D (6 bases). V was cut by 2 bases and J by 2 bases, with 6 bases left in between. Germline V CDR1 and CDR2: GTSNPN, SVGIG (reference sequence). The CDR3 consists of 12 residues. The CDR3 region is CAWSQGNYGYTF. In DNA, the CDR3 is TGTGCCTGGAGTCAGGGGAACTATGGCTACACCTTC.

J is TRBJ1-5 and V is TRBV7-8; D not resolved. The germline V gene encodes CDR1 SGHVS and CDR2 FQNEAQ. The CDR3 loop spans 16 amino acids. V was clipped by 3 bases and J by 2 bases, with 14 bases between them. CDR3 DNA: TGTGCCAGCAGCTTTTTCGGGGTTCTTGGCAATCAGCCCCAGCATTTT. Encoded protein: CASSFFGVLGNQPQHF.

The genes are TRBV5-8 and TRBJ2-4, with D maybe TRBD2 (6 bases). The V gene's germline CDR1 is SGHTS and CDR2 YDEGEE. This CDR3 is built from 17 residues. Trimming cost V 4 bases and J 0 bases, with 17 bases left between them. The CDR3 region has the DNA TGTGCCAGCAGCCCGGGGGACGCTTCCCTAGCCAAAAACATTCAGTACTTC. This encodes CASSPGDASLAKNIQYF.

The V and J genes are TRBV5-1 and TRBJ2-4; D gene ambiguous. The CDR3 extends over 16 amino acids. Germline V lookup: CDR1 SGHRS, CDR2 YFSETQ. V shed 4 bases and J shed 0 bases, with 14 bases lying between them. CDR3 nucleotide sequence: TGCGCCAGCAGCCCGGGTCAGCTACTAGCCAAAAACATTCAGTACTTC. This gives the protein CASSPGQLLAKNIQYF.

The rearrangement joins TRBV6-5 to TRBJ1-4; D is unclear. In germline, CDR1 is MNHEY, CDR2 SVGAGI. This CDR3 contains 15 residues. V was cut by 6 bases and J by 0 bases, with 11 bases left in between. The CDR3 spells CASRGRRATNEKLFF. The CDR3 DNA sequence: TGTGCCAGCAGAGGCAGGCGTGCAACTAATGAAAAACTGTTTTTT.

The chain has TRBV5-4 and TRBJ1-6; 7 positions agree with TRBD1. V shed 4 bases, J shed 10 bases, and the junction held 5 bases outside the gene matches. The CDR3 is 13 residues long. Germline CDR1 SGHNT, CDR2 YYREEE (reference sequence). CDR3 DNA sequence: TGTGCCAGCAGCCGGGACAGTCGGTCACCCCTCCACTTT. Protein product: CASSRDSRSPLHF.

The V call is TRBV24-1, the J call TRBJ1-5, with D maybe TRBD1 (5 bases). V shed 6 bases and J shed 6 bases, with 17 bases lying between them. The CDR3 contains 15 residues. Germline V gene lookup returns CDR1 KGHDR and CDR2 SFDVKD. Here the CDR3 reads CATSSSGVGGQPQHF. The CDR3 nucleotides read TGTGCCACCAGTTCGTCGGGGGTCGGGGGTCAGCCCCAGCATTTT.

The chain recombines TRBV5-6 with TRBJ1-6; weak D call: TRBD1 (6 bases). Germline V gives CDR1 SGHDT, CDR2 YYEEEE. The V end lost 2 bases, the J end lost 6 bases, and 15 bases lay between the germline ends. The CDR3 covers 16 residues. The CDR3 bases are TGTGCCAGCAGCTTAGTGGGGGCGCGGCGTAATTCACCCCTCCACTTT. This gives the protein CASSLVGARRNSPLHF.